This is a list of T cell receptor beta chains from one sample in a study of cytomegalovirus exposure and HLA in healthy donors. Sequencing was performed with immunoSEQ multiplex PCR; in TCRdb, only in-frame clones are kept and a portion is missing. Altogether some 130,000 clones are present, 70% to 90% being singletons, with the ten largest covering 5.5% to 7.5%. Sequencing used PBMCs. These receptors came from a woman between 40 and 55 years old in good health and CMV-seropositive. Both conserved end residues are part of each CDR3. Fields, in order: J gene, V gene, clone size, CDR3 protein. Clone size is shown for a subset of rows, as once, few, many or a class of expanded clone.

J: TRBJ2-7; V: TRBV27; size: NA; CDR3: CASSLDTSGRGSYEQYF
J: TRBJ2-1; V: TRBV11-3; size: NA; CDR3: CASSSLQDYNEQFF
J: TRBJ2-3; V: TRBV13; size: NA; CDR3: CASTRSGEISTDTQYF
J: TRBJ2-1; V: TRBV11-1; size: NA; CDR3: CASSLALLETGEQFF
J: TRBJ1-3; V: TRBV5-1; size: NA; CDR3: CASSPQGTSSGNTIYF
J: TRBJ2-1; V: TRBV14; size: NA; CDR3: CASSQVSAYNEQFF
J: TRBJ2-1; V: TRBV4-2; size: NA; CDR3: CASSQDLQGEQFF
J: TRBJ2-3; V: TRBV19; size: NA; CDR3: CASSSGGAGGDTQYF
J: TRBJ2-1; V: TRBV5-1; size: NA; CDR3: CASSLVAPGAGVTNEQFF
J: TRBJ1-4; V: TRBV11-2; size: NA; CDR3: CASTPTGREIQGTNEKLFF
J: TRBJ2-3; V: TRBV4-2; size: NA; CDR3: CASSQDTLAGGVTDTQYF
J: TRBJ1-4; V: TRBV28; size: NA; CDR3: CASSPPSRGDNEKLFF
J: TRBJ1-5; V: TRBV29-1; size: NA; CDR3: CSVEEGGTRPRQHF
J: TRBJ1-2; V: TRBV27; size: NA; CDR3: CASSLMAGIEYTF
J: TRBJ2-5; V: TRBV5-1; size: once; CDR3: CASSLGVQSREETQYF
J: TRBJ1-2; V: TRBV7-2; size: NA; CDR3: CATPRDSRGSYGYTF
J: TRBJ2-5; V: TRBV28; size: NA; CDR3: CASSLWGGRETQYF
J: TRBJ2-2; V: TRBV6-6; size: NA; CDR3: CASSKKAGGATGELFF
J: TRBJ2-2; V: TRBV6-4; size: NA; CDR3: CASRAGLLTGELFF
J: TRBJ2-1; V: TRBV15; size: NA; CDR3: CATSRNLAGDEQFF
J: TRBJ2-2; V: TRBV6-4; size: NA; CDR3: CASSDGTSGGANTGELFF
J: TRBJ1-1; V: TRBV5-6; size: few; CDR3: CASSLEAGLRHTEAFF
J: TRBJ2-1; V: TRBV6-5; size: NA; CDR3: CASSLQEPLYNEQFF
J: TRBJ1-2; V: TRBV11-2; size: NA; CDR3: CASSLQLSTIYGYTF
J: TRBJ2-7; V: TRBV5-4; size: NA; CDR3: CASSLGQGSYEQYF
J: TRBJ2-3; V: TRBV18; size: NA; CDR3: CASSPFQIPDTQYF
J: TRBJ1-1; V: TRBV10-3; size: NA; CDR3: CATRQGATEAFF
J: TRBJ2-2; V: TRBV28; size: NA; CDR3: CASSALRREIPGELFF
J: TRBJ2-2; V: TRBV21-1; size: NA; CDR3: CASSFIRDRSTYTGELFF
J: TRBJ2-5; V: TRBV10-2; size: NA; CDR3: CASNPTTQETQYF
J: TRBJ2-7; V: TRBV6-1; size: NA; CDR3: CASSHGQGRSYEQYF
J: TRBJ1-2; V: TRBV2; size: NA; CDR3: CASSEAPSGTSQEGYTF
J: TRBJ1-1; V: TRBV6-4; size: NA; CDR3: CASSEARGRPAFF
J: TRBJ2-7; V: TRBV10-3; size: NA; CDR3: CAISDGAGQATYF
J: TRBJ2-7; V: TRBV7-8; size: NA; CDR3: CASSAGSRNYEQYF
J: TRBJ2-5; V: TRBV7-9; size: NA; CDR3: CASSFLLSETQYF
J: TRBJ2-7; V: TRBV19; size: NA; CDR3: CASSGGTGDEQYF
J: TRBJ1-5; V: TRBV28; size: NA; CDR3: CASSLGGLEQPQHF
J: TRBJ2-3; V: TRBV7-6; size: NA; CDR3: CASSFNSGRVVDTQYF
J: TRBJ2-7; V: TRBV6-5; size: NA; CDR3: CASSINRGPAYEQYF
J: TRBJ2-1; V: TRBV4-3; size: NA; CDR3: CASSQDWRGWSQSDEQFF
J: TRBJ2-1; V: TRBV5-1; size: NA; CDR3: CASRTADTSYNEQFF
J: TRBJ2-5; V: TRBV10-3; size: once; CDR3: CAISESSGQETQYF
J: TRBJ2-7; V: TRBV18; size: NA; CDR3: CASSPLLDKGTNSYEQYF
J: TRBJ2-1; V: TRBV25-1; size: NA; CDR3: CASSDVRRNYNEQFF